This T cell receptor beta chain was recovered during a study of tumor and adjacent non-tumor tissue in lung cancer. The study's findings and limits: Higher tumor TCR diversity was associated with shorter survival. Tumor repertoires had a smaller top 100 clone share than normal lung.

TCRbeta libraries were built with three rounds of nested PCR, modified from ARM-PCR. TCRdb redid the calling of the multiplex PCR reads with MiXCR, one entry per CDR3 protein. The data contain about 85,000 distinct CDR3 sequences, about 61% of them singletons. V dropped 6 bases and J dropped 8; count of bases not matched to a gene: 9. Germline lookup yields CDR1 MNHEY and CDR2 SVGAGI. There are 14 residues in the CDR3. No cell sorting was done before RNA was extracted from the tissue. Between August and November 2014, newly diagnosed, chemotherapy-naive lung cancer patients underwent thoracic surgery in China. With regard to this clonotype: No antigen is known for it.

This receptor was taken from a man aged 65 to 85 with non-small cell lung cancer. The specimen sequenced was lung tumor tissue. The rearrangement joins TRBV6-5 to TRBJ1-4, with 7 bases matching TRBD1. For the CDR3, the DNA is TGTGCCAGCAGCCGTACAGGGGAGAACGAAAAACTGTTTTTT. Translated: CASSRTGENEKLFF.